The 15 T cell receptor beta chains presented below share a single source sample, sequenced in a study of patients and donors after allogeneic stem cell transplantation. Using its own MiXCR run on the RT-PCR reads, TCRdb lists one record per CDR3 protein. Of about 160,000 distinct CDR3 sequences in the sample, approximately 25% were seen once. Input material: blood, either unsorted or a sorted T cell fraction (not recorded which). Source of these receptors: a human donor who was either an allogeneic HSCT recipient or a stem cell or donor lymphocyte infusion donor (not recorded which). It is not recorded whose cells these are; they may come from a transplant donor.

V usage is TRBV15 and J usage is TRBJ2-3; D not resolved. Germline CDR1 is LNHNV and CDR2 is YYDKDF (reference sequence). The CDR3 loop spans 13 amino acids. Between the trimmed V and J ends, which lost 0 bases and 6 bases, there was a span of 7 bases. This CDR3 is CATSRDPMDTQYF. CDR3 in DNA: TGTGCCACCAGCAGAGATCCGATGGATACGCAGTATTTT.

The sample holds a few counts of this clonotype. This sequence joins TRBV16 and TRBJ1-5; TRBD1 matches at 7 bases. This CDR3 has 17 residues. Germline-derived CDR1 and CDR2 are KGHSY and FQNENV. With V trimmed by 1 base and J by 4 bases, 10 bases remained unmatched. DNA for the CDR3: TGTGCCAGCAGCCAATTATTGGCAGGGGGAGGAAATCAGCCCCAGCATTTT. This sequence encodes CASSQLLAGGGNQPQHF.

V gene TRBV21-1 combines with J gene TRBJ1-4. TRBV21-1 is flagged as a pseudogene. CDR3 size: 16 residues. CDR3: CASSPGRGGGNEKLFF. In DNA, the CDR3 is TGTGCCAGCAGCCCCGGGCGGGGAGGGGGTAATGAAAAACTGTTTTTT.

The CDR3 loop reads CASSQSPSYEQYF. The DNA for the CDR3 is TGTGCCAGCAGTCAAAGTCCCTCCTACGAGCAGTACTTC. V usage is TRBV28 and J usage is TRBJ2-7; no clear D gene. Between the trimmed V and J ends, which lost 5 bases and 0 bases, there was a span of 8 bases. CDR1 and CDR2 from the germline V gene are MDHEN and SYDVKM. This CDR3 has 13 residues.

This clonotype appeared a few times. This chain uses TRBV3-1 with TRBJ2-1; D is undetermined. The V gene lost 3 bases and the J gene lost 5 bases, with 11 bases spanning the gap. The CDR3 covers 14 residues. Germline assignment: CDR1 LGHDT and CDR2 YNNKEL (reference sequence). The CDR3 reads CASSHRGPDNEQFF. In DNA form, the CDR3 reads TGTGCCAGCAGCCATAGAGGACCTGACAATGAGCAGTTCTTC.

This clonotype turned up a few times. The chain links TRBV10-3 to TRBJ2-7; 8 nucleotides match TRBD1. With V trimmed by 4 bases and J by 3 bases, 2 bases remained unmatched. The germline V gene encodes CDR1 ENHRY and CDR2 SYGVKD. The CDR3 is made up of 13 amino acids. CDR3 DNA: TGTGCCATCAGTGCGGACAGGGTCTACGAGCAGTACTTC. Protein: CAISADRVYEQYF.

Ten or more counts support this clonotype. CDR3 in DNA: TGTGCCAGCAGCTTAGAAGGAGGGTATCAGCCCCAGCATTTT. Its translation is CASSLEGGYQPQHF. This chain joins TRBV7-2 and TRBJ1-5; D is unclear. The V end was cut by 1 base, the J end by 5 bases, with 9 bases between. Germline V CDR1 and CDR2: SGHTA, FQGNSA. The CDR3 spans 14 residues. The full variable domain, in which reference TRBV7-2 and TRBJ1-5 provide the parts outside the CDR3, is GAGVSQSPSNKVTEKGKDVELRCDPISGHTALYWYRQSLGQGLEFLIYFQGNSAPDKSGLPSDRFSAERTGGSVSTLTIQRTQQEDSAVYLCASSLEGGYQPQHFGDGTRLSIL.

This clonotype has only a few counts. The chain carries TRBV5-1 and TRBJ2-2; possibly TRBD2 for D (6 bases). The germline V gene encodes CDR1 SGHRS and CDR2 YFSETQ. V lost 6 bases and J 4 bases, leaving 16 bases between the germline ends. CDR3 length: 15 residues. The CDR3 loop is CASIGDSGVTGELFF. The DNA for the CDR3 is TGCGCCAGCATTGGGGACTCTGGGGTCACCGGGGAGCTGTTTTTT.

The CDR3 DNA reads as TGCGCCAGCAGCTGGACAGGTTTGGGGGGTCTTCGAGAGACCCAGTACTTC. Its protein product is CASSWTGLGGLRETQYF. The rearrangement joins TRBV5-1 to TRBJ2-5; D perhaps matches TRBD1 (7 bases). Germline CDR1 is SGHRS and CDR2 is YFSETQ. Trimming pared 3 bases from V and 4 bases from J, leaving 22 bases between. This CDR3 is built from 17 residues.

The rearrangement uses TRBV7-2 and TRBJ1-5; tentatively, D is TRBD1 (5 bases). With 7 bases removed from V and 2 bases from J, the gap between germline ends came to 9 bases. The CDR3 contains 13 residues. Per the germline V gene, CDR1 is SGHTA and CDR2 is FQGNSA. The CDR3 loop reads CASNQGGNQPQHF. Written as DNA, the CDR3 is TGTGCCAGCAACCAAGGGGGCAATCAGCCCCAGCATTTT.

V is TRBV5-1 and J is TRBJ1-1; no clear D gene. CDR1 is SGHRS, CDR2 YFSETQ, per germline. CDR3 length: 14 residues. V dropped 3 bases and J dropped 5 bases, with 14 bases sitting between them. CDR3: CASSSVMGTTEAFF. The CDR3 nucleotides read TGCGCCAGCAGCTCAGTAATGGGTACAACTGAAGCTTTCTTT. Using reference TRBV5-1 and TRBJ1-1 for the parts outside the CDR3, the full variable domain is KAGVTQTPRYLIKTRGQQVTLSCSPISGHRSVSWYQQTPGQGLQFLFEYFSETQRNKGNFPGRFSGRQFSNSRSEMNVSTLELGDSALYLCASSSVMGTTEAFFGQGTRLTVV.

The sample holds one count of this clonotype. This chain uses TRBV15 with TRBJ2-7; 11 nucleotides match TRBD2. J was trimmed by 4 bases and V by 2 bases; bases with no gene match: 13. Germline V gene lookup returns CDR1 LNHNV and CDR2 YYDKDF (reference sequence). The CDR3 spans 18 residues. This CDR3 is CATSRSPPRLAGYYEQYF. In nucleotides, the CDR3 is TGTGCCACCAGCAGATCCCCCCCTCGACTAGCGGGATATTACGAGCAGTACTTC.

This clonotype was seen a handful of times. This chain's CDR3 is CASSTRTGQYENEKLFF. CDR3 DNA sequence: TGTGCCAGCAGCACACGAACTGGACAGTATGAAAATGAAAAACTGTTTTTT. The rearrangement joins TRBV7-8 to TRBJ1-4; TRBD1 is a possible D gene (6 bases). V was clipped by 5 bases and J by 5 bases, with 21 bases between them. There are 17 residues in the CDR3. Per the germline V gene, CDR1 is SGHVS and CDR2 is FQNEAQ.

The chain combines TRBV2 with TRBJ2-6, with 8 bases matching TRBD1. In germline, CDR1 is SNHLY, CDR2 FYNNEI. The CDR3 is 18 residues long. The V gene end was trimmed by 2 bases and the J gene end by 0 bases; junction bases not matched to a gene: 6. The CDR3 bases are TGTGCCAGCAGTGAAACTGGGGACAGGTCCTCTGGGGCCAACGTCCTGACTTTC. Residues: CASSETGDRSSGANVLTF.

The V gene is TRBV13, the J gene TRBJ1-1; no definite D call. Per germline, CDR1 PRHDT and CDR2 FYEKMQ (reference sequence). Trimming took 6 bases from V and 4 from J, leaving 6 bases between them. This CDR3 comprises 11 residues. The CDR3, as DNA: TGTGCCAGCAGTCGATTCACTGAAGCTTTCTTT. This sequence encodes CASSRFTEAFF.